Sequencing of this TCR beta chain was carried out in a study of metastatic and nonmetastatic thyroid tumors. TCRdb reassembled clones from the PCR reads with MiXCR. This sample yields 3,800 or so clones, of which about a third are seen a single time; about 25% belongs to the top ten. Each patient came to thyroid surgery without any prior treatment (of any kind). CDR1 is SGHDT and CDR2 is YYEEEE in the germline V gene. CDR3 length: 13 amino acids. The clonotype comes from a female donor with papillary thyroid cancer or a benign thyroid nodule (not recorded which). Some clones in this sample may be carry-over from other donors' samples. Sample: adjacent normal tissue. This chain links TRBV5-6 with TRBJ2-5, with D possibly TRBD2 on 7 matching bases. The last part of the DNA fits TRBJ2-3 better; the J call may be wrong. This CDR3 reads CASSLGGGGTQYF. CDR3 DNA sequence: TGTGCCAGCAGCTTGGGAGGGGGGGGCACGCAGTATTTT.